A selection of T cell receptor beta chains follows, all from one sample in a study of blood T cell repertoires in COVID-19. TCRdb's table, derived via immunoSEQ multiplex PCR, lists solely in-frame clones and lacks some. The sample lists more than 350,000 clones; about 87% were seen once. Source material: peripheral blood. The origin of the receptors is a woman younger than 45 with COVID-19, enrolled during active disease. The CDR3 runs from the conserved cysteine through the conserved F or W. A D gene is named only where the DNA matches it firmly. A clone size is listed for some rows: how often the clone was seen (once, few, many), or a class if it is expanded.

>NA|TRBV15|TRBD1|TRBJ2-7
TGTGCCACCAGCAGAGGTCGACAGGGGCCTTTCCACGAGCAGTACTTC
CATSRGRQGPFHEQYF
>NA|TRBV28|TRBD2|TRBJ2-4
TGTGCCAGCCGGGGCTCTAGCGGGAGCCTAAACAAAAACATTCAGTACTTC
CASRGSSGSLNKNIQYF
>NA|TRBV3-1/TRBV3-2|TRBD1|TRBJ2-7
TGTGCCAGCAGCCACCCGGACAGGGAAGGATACGAGCAGTACTTC
CASSHPDREGYEQYF
>once|TRBV30|TRBD1|TRBJ2-7
TGTGCCGTGGGACAGAACGGGGCCTACGAGCAGTACTTC
CAVGQNGAYEQYF
>NA|TRBV5-4|NA|TRBJ2-5
TGTGCCAGCAGCTTGCTTTCCGGGGAGACCCAGTACTTC
CASSLLSGETQYF
>NA|TRBV6-4|TRBD2|TRBJ2-1
TGTGCCAGCAGCCCGGGACTAGCGGCCAATGAGCAGTTCTTC
CASSPGLAANEQFF
>once|TRBV28|NA|TRBJ2-4
TGTGCCAGCAGTTTACCCGGACACTTAAACATTCAGTACTTC
CASSLPGHLNIQYF
>NA|TRBV19|TRBD1|TRBJ1-2
TGTGCCAGTAGTTCCCCGGGACAGTCGAGAGGCGGCTACACCTTC
CASSSPGQSRGGYTF
>NA|TRBV3-1/TRBV3-2|TRBD2|TRBJ2-5
TGTGCCAGCAGCCCCACAAGCGGGAGGATGGGAACCCAGTACTTC
CASSPTSGRMGTQYF
>NA|TRBV27|TRBD2|TRBJ2-2
TGTGCCAGCAGTTCCCGGCTAGCGGCGAACACCGGGGAGCTGTTTTTT
CASSSRLAANTGELFF
>NA|TRBV27|TRBD2|TRBJ2-1
TGTGCCAGCAGTTTACGGGAGGGGGTCTACAATGAGCAGTTCTTC
CASSLREGVYNEQFF
>once|TRBV28|TRBD1|TRBJ2-3
TGTGCCAGCAGTTTATCATATGGGACAGGGGAGGATACGCAGTATTTT
CASSLSYGTGEDTQYF
>NA|TRBV3-1/TRBV3-2|NA|TRBJ1-6
TGTGCCAGCAGCCAACCCCTGGTGGGGGGGAATTCACCCCTCCACTTT
CASSQPLVGGNSPLHF
>NA|TRBV30|TRBD1|TRBJ1-1
TGTGCCTGGAGCGACAGGGCGGACACTGAAGCTTTCTTT
CAWSDRADTEAFF
>NA|TRBV5-4|TRBD2|TRBJ2-7
TGTGCCAGCGGATCCCGACTAGCGCCCAACGAGCAGTACTTC
CASGSRLAPNEQYF
>NA|TRBV12-5|NA|TRBJ1-1
TGTGCTAGTGGTTTGGTACAGTCCGGTGACACTGAAGCTTTCTTT
CASGLVQSGDTEAFF
>NA|TRBV7-2|TRBD1|TRBJ1-4
TGTGCCAGCAGCCGGGACAGCACTAATGAAAAACTGTTTTTT
CASSRDSTNEKLFF
>NA|TRBV28|NA|TRBJ2-7
TGTGCCAGCAGTTTGCGACAGAAGCAGTACTTC
CASSLRQKQYF
>NA|TRBV19|TRBD1|TRBJ2-7
TGTGCCAGTAGTTTCTGGGACAGGCCCTACGAGCAGTACTTC
CASSFWDRPYEQYF
>NA|TRBV2|NA|TRBJ1-2
TGTGCCAGCAGTCGGGACTCCAACTATGGCTACACCTTC
CASSRDSNYGYTF
>NA|TRBV18|TRBD1|TRBJ1-3
TGTGCCAGCTCACGGGACAGGCCTGGAAACACCATATATTTT
CASSRDRPGNTIYF
>once|TRBV5-6|TRBD2|TRBJ2-3
TGTGCCAGCAGCTTGGAAGCTAGCGGGAGCCCAGATACGCAGTATTTT
CASSLEASGSPDTQYF
>NA|TRBV9|TRBD1|TRBJ1-3
TGTGCCAGCAGCGGGGGGACAGGGGCCTCTGGAAACACCATATATTTT
CASSGGTGASGNTIYF
>NA|TRBV16|NA|TRBJ1-2
TGTGCCAGCAGCCAATCAGAGTGGCAAGGGGAAGGCTACACCTTC
CASSQSEWQGEGYTF
>NA|TRBV29-1|TRBD2|TRBJ2-5
TGCAGCGTTGGGAGGGCTAGCGGGGTACAAGAGACCCAGTACTTC
CSVGRASGVQETQYF
>once|TRBV29-1|NA|TRBJ1-5
TGCAGCGTTCCTAAGAGGAAGGGAGATAGCAATCAGCCCCAGCATTTT
CSVPKRKGDSNQPQHF
>NA|TRBV10-2|TRBD1|TRBJ1-5
TGCGCCAGCAGGGGACAGGGGGGTAGCAATCAGCCCCAGCATTTT
CASRGQGGSNQPQHF
>NA|TRBV7-2|TRBD1|TRBJ1-1
TGTGCCAGCAGCTTAGCGCTCTTGGGACAGGGTCGGAACACTGAAGCTTTCTTT
CASSLALLGQGRNTEAFF
>NA|TRBV5-1|NA|TRBJ2-1
TGCGCCAGCAGCTTGGATAGCGGAGTCTACAATGAGCAGTTCTTC
CASSLDSGVYNEQFF
>NA|TRBV13|NA|TRBJ2-7
TGTGCCAGCAGCTCCCCAGGGGAGGGGATCTACGAGCAGTACTTC
CASSSPGEGIYEQYF
>NA|TRBV28|TRBD1|TRBJ1-1
TGTGCCAGCAGTTTACCCAGGGGGCGTACCTCTTTCTTT
CASSLPRGRTSFF
>NA|TRBV20-1|NA|TRBJ1-2
TGCAGTGCTAGAGCCGGGGTTGGCTACACCTTC
CSARAGVGYTF
>NA|TRBV28|TRBD1|TRBJ2-3
TGTGCCAGCAGTTCTGCCGGGACAGGGGCGGCAGATACGCAGTATTTT
CASSSAGTGAADTQYF
>NA|TRBV7-2|NA|TRBJ2-7
TGTGCCAGCAGCTTAGGACGTAGCGGAGTCCTGGGTTACGAGCAGTACTTC
CASSLGRSGVLGYEQYF
>NA|TRBV6-5|TRBD1|TRBJ2-7
TGTGCCAGCGGCCGACAGGGGGTATACGAGCAGTACTTC
CASGRQGVYEQYF
>NA|TRBV5-1|NA|TRBJ1-1
TGCGCCAGCAGCTTTCCGGACAGACACAACACTGAAGCTTTCTTT
CASSFPDRHNTEAFF
>NA|TRBV20-1|NA|TRBJ1-2
TGCAGCGCTAACACCAACTATGGCTACACCTTC
CSANTNYGYTF
>NA|TRBV5-1|NA|TRBJ2-2
TGCGCCAGCAGCCTGAATCCGGGAGCCGAGACCGGGGAGCTGTTTTTT
CASSLNPGAETGELFF
>NA|TRBV7-2|NA|TRBJ2-3
TGTGCCAGCAGCTTGTCATCCCGAGAAGCTTATCTACAGTATTTT
CASSLSSREAYLQYF
>NA|TRBV14|NA|TRBJ2-7
TGTGCCAGCAGCCCCCTAGGGGGGGCCGACGAGCAGTACTTC
CASSPLGGADEQYF
>NA|TRBV28|TRBD1|TRBJ2-7
TGTGCCAGCAGTTTATACACCGGGACAGGGGCCCAACAGTACTTC
CASSLYTGTGAQQYF
>NA|TRBV2|TRBD1|TRBJ1-4
TGTGCCAGCAGTGTGGACAGGGGACACGAAAAACTGTTTTTT
CASSVDRGHEKLFF
>NA|TRBV5-1|TRBD2|TRBJ2-7
TGCGCCAGCAGCCGGGCCCGGCTAGCGGGCTCCTACGAGCAGTACTTC
CASSRARLAGSYEQYF
>NA|TRBV5-1|NA|TRBJ2-7
TGCGCCAGCACCAAGAGCGTGGAGGAGCAGTACTTC
CASTKSVEEQYF
>NA|TRBV9|TRBD1|TRBJ2-1
TGTGCCAGCAGTCCCCGGGACAGCGTCCTGTTCTTC
CASSPRDSVLFF